A single sample gave rise to the 17 T cell receptor beta chains below, sequenced in a study of T cells in Graves' hyperthyroidism and ophthalmopathy (dated by TCRdb to the late 2010s). The protocol used for the library was multiplex PCR. The reads were generated on an Illumina HiSeq 2000. TCR beta CDR3 regions were amplified from RNA transcripts. The first round of RT-PCR for the TCR CDR3 was performed with the HTBI primer set and the Qiagen OneStep RT-PCR kit. TCRdb handled the public reads itself, with Q25 trimming in fastp and clone calling in MiXCR, and kept productive beta chains. Under each unique CDR3 protein, matching rows form one entry showing the most common genes and DNA. The sample table contains hundreds of thousands of distinct CDR3 sequences; only one count was recorded for roughly a fifth of them. The leading ten clones occupy 35% to 40% of the sample. The sequencing sample was made of blood. The origin of the receptors is a man aged 50 to 60 with Graves' ophthalmopathy.

The rearrangement joins TRBV28 to TRBJ1-3, with D possibly matching TRBD1 (6 bases). This CDR3 is built from 15 residues. Trimming took 8 bases from V and 0 from J, leaving 14 bases between them. Per germline, CDR1 MDHEN and CDR2 SYDVKM. CDR3 bases: TGTGCCAGCGGGGAGGGGGGATACTCTGGAAACACCATATATTTT. The encoded protein is CASGEGGYSGNTIYF. The whole variable domain, remainder taken from reference TRBV28 and TRBJ1-3, is DVKVTQSSRYLVKRTGEKVFLECVQDMDHENMFWYRQDPGLGLRLIYFSYDVKMKEKGDIPEGYSVSREKKERFSLILESASTNQTSMYLCASGEGGYSGNTIYFGEGSWLTVV.

At least ten counts were recorded for this clonotype. For the CDR3, the DNA is TGTGCCAGCAGTTCGGGTGGCAGGACTAGGACTAGCGGGAGGACCTTCACAGATACGCAGTATTTT. Its translation is CASSSGGRTRTSGRTFTDTQYF. The chain has TRBV12-3 or TRBV12-4 and TRBJ2-3; the match to TRBD2 covers 14 bases. The CDR3 has 22 residues. After removal of 4 bases from V and 2 bases from J, the junction contained 20 bases not matched to a gene.

This clonotype was detected many times. This rearrangement joins TRBV28 to TRBJ1-5; unclear D gene. The germline V gene has CDR1 MDHEN and CDR2 SYDVKM. The CDR3 consists of 14 residues. The ends were cut back, 10 bases at V and 0 bases at J, with 13 bases in the middle. CDR3 amino acids: CATMTLRSNQPQHF. The CDR3 bases are TGTGCCACCATGACCCTACGTAGCAATCAGCCCCAGCATTTT.

In this sample, this clonotype turned up many times. In DNA form, the CDR3 reads TGTGCCAGCAGCTTATCGGTTCGGGATACGCAGTATTTT. It is translated as CASSLSVRDTQYF. The J gene is TRBJ2-3, the V gene TRBV7-9, with D uncertain. CDR1 SEHNR and CDR2 FQNEAQ come from the germline V gene (reference sequence). V was cut by 2 bases and J by 6 bases, with 9 bases left in between. The CDR3 has 13 residues.

The V gene is TRBV5-1, the J gene TRBJ2-1; perhaps TRBD1 as D (6 bases). There are 13 residues in the CDR3. The germline V and J ends were trimmed by 5 bases and 7 bases, with 13 bases remaining between them. CDR1 is SGHRS, CDR2 YFSETQ, per germline. The CDR3 nucleotides read TGCGCCAGCAGGCAGGGGTTTAGTAATGAGCAGTTCTTC. It codes for CASRQGFSNEQFF.

This clonotype was recorded a few times. This chain joins TRBV28 and TRBJ2-7, with TRBD1 matching over 7 bases. Germline V gene data show CDR1 as MDHEN and CDR2 as SYDVKM. This CDR3 is 13 amino acids long. The J segment lost 3 bases and the V segment lost 5 bases, leaving 4 bases of the junction unmatched. CDR3 loop: CASSRDSDYEQYF. The CDR3 bases are TGTGCCAGCAGTCGGGACAGCGACTACGAGCAGTACTTC. Together with reference TRBV28 and TRBJ2-7, the CDR3 gives the full variable domain: DVKVTQSSRYLVKRTGEKVFLECVQDMDHENMFWYRQDPGLGLRLIYFSYDVKMKEKGDIPEGYSVSREKKERFSLILESASTNQTSMYLCASSRDSDYEQYFGPGTRLTVT.

Regarding this clonotype: This may come from a read error, since a much larger clone is one base off. This rearrangement joins TRBV12-3 or TRBV12-4 to TRBJ2-1; 7 positions match TRBD2. The end of the DNA aligns better with TRBJ2-7, so the J call may be wrong. The CDR3 is made up of 18 amino acids. CDR3 sequence: CASSLAASGLLSYNEQYF. CDR3 coding DNA: TGTGCCAGCAGTTTAGCGGCTAGCGGATTACTCTCCTACAATGAGCAGTACTTC.

Ten or more counts support this clonotype. The genes are TRBV7-6 and TRBJ2-1; TRBD1 agrees at 12 bases. J gave up 6 bases and V 3 bases, and 6 bases lay outside the gene matches. This CDR3 contains 16 residues. Germline V gives CDR1 SGHVS, CDR2 FNYEAQ. The CDR3: CASSFHRDRGLNEQFF. The DNA of the CDR3 is TGTGCCAGCAGCTTTCACCGGGACAGGGGGCTCAATGAGCAGTTCTTC.

The V and J genes are TRBV11-1 and TRBJ2-7; tentative D call: TRBD2 (7 bases). The CDR3 covers 14 residues. The V gene's germline CDR1 is SGHAT and CDR2 FQDESV (reference sequence). Trimming took off 3 bases at V and 2 bases at J, with 11 bases between the two ends. Here the CDR3 DNA reads TGTGCCAGCAGCTTCGGGGGGCCCACCTACGAGCAGTACTTC. It specifies CASSFGGPTYEQYF.

This chain links TRBV4-1 with TRBJ2-7; TRBD2 matches at 7 bases. The J segment lost 4 bases and the V segment lost 3 bases, leaving 9 bases of the junction unmatched. The CDR3 extends over 15 amino acids. Germline V gives CDR1 MGHRA, CDR2 YSYEKL. CDR3 sequence (DNA): TGCGCCAGCAGCCAGAACCCGGGACTAACATACGAGCAGTACTTC. Translating gives CASSQNPGLTYEQYF.

The chain links TRBV9 to TRBJ1-1; 10 positions agree with TRBD1. CDR1 is SGDLS and CDR2 is YYNGEE in the germline V gene. J was trimmed by 1 base and V by 4 bases; bases with no gene match: 13. This CDR3 has 18 amino acids. The CDR3: CASSSGQGKGFGNTEAFF. As DNA, the CDR3 is TGTGCCAGCAGCTCGGGACAGGGGAAAGGTTTTGGGAACACTGAAGCTTTCTTT.

On this clonotype: The junction departs from germline at one end; a sequencing error may be responsible. The J gene is TRBJ2-4, the V gene TRBV28; D unresolved. The germline V gene encodes CDR1 MDHEN and CDR2 SYDVKM. The CDR3 runs 15 residues. The CDR3 is CPSSLSGGPKNIQYF. CDR3 in DNA: TGTCCCAGCAGTTTGAGTGGTGGTCCCAAAAACATTCAGTACTTC. Using reference TRBV28 and TRBJ2-4 for the parts outside the CDR3, the full variable domain is DVKVTQSSRYLVKRTGEKVFLECVQDMDHENMFWYRQDPGLGLRLIYFSYDVKMKEKGDIPEGYSVSREKKERFSLILESASTNQTSMYLCPSSLSGGPKNIQYFGAGTRLSVL.

In this sample, this clonotype turned up many times. The genes are TRBV2 and TRBJ2-1, with no clear D. V lost 3 bases to trimming and J lost 9 bases, with 24 bases between them. The germline V gene encodes CDR1 SNHLY and CDR2 FYNNEI. The length of the CDR3 is 17 residues. Here the CDR3 reads CASSDRFPDRPRGEQFF. The DNA for the CDR3 is TGTGCCAGCAGTGATCGATTCCCGGACCGGCCGCGAGGTGAGCAGTTCTTC.

This clonotype has at least ten counts. The J gene is TRBJ2-3, the V gene TRBV13; 8 nucleotides align to TRBD1. Germline CDR1 and CDR2: PRHDT and FYEKMQ (reference sequence). The junction had 9 bases not matched to a gene; V was cut back by 5 bases and J by 2 bases. The CDR3 is made up of 16 amino acids. The CDR3 loop reads CASSTTGEDDTDTQYF. The CDR3 bases are TGTGCCAGCAGCACGACAGGGGAGGATGACACAGATACGCAGTATTTT.

This clonotype was seen at least ten times. The chain couples TRBV5-1 to TRBJ1-6; D not certain. V was clipped by 0 bases and J by 10 bases, with 11 bases between them. The CDR3 length is 14 residues. Germline CDR1 SGHRS, CDR2 YFSETQ. CDR3 residues: CASSLADLGSPLHF. DNA for the CDR3: TGCGCCAGCAGCTTGGCCGACCTGGGGTCACCCCTCCACTTT.

This clonotype has only a few counts. The chain uses TRBV6-1 and TRBJ2-5; 11 positions agree with TRBD2. Germline V gene sequence: CDR1 MNHNS, CDR2 SASEGT. The CDR3 length is 16 residues. Losses at the gene ends were 4 bases for V and 4 bases for J; bases not matched to a gene: 8. The DNA of the CDR3 is TGTGCCAGCAGTGGACTAGCGGGGACCCGACGAGAGACCCAGTACTTC. Amino acids: CASSGLAGTRRETQYF.

This rearrangement joins TRBV6-5 to TRBJ2-1, with TRBD2 matching over 11 bases. This CDR3 is built from 17 residues. V trimming: 1 base; J trimming: 8 bases; junction bases outside the gene matches: 10. Germline lookup yields CDR1 MNHEY and CDR2 SVGAGI. For the CDR3, the DNA is TGTGCCAGCAGTTACTTTGGGACTAGCGGCCTCCGTTATGAGCAGTTCTTC. Its translation is CASSYFGTSGLRYEQFF.